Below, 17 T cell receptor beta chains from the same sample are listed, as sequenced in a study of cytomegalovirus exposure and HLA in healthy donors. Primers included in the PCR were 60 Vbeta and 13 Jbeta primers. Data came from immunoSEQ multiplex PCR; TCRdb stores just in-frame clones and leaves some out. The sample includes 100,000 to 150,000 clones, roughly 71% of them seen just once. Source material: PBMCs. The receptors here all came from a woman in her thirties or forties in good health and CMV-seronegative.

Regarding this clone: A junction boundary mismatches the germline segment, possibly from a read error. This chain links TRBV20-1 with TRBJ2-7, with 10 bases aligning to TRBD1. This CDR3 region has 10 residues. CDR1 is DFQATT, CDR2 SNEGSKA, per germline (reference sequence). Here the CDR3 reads CSASPGQGWF. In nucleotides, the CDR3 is TGCAGTGCTAGCCCGGGACAGGGGTGGTTC.

The DNA for the CDR3 is TGTGCCAGCAGTTTACGAGGGTGGGAGAATCAGCCCCAGCATTTT. This translates into CASSLRGWENQPQHF. The chain has TRBV28 and TRBJ1-5; unclear D gene. This CDR3 region has 15 residues. CDR1 MDHEN and CDR2 SYDVKM come from the germline V gene. Trimming left V 2 bases short and J 4 bases short, with 12 bases between.

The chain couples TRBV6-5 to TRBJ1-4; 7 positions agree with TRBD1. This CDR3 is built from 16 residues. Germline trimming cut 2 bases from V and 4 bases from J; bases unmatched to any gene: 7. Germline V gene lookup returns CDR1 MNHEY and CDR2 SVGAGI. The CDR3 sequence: CASSYVRTGDNEKLFF. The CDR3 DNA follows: TGTGCCAGCAGTTACGTTAGGACAGGAGATAATGAAAAACTGTTTTTT.

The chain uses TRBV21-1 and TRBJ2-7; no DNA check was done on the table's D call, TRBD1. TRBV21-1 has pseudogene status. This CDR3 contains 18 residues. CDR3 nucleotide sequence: TGTGCCAGCAGCGAATCCGGGACAGGGGTCATAAGCTCCTACGAGCAGTACTTC. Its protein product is CASSESGTGVISSYEQYF.

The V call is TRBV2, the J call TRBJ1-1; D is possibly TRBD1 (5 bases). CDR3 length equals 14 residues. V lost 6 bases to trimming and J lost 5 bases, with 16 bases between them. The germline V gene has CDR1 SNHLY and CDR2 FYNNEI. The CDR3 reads CASSVTGVWTEAFF. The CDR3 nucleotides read TGTGCCAGCAGCGTAACAGGCGTTTGGACTGAAGCTTTCTTT.

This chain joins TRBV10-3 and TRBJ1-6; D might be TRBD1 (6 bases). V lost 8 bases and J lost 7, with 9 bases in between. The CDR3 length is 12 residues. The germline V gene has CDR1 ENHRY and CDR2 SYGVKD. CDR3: CAISGQNSPLHF. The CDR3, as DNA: TGTGCCATCTCCGGACAGAATTCACCCCTCCACTTT.

CDR3 sequence reads: CASSFWRGTDTQYF. CDR3 sequence (DNA): TGTGCCAGCAGTTTCTGGAGGGGCACAGATACGCAGTATTTT. V gene TRBV28 combines with J gene TRBJ2-3, with D possibly matching TRBD2 (6 bases). From germline, CDR1 is MDHEN and CDR2 SYDVKM. The CDR3 runs to 14 residues. V lost 3 bases and J lost 1, with 8 bases in between.

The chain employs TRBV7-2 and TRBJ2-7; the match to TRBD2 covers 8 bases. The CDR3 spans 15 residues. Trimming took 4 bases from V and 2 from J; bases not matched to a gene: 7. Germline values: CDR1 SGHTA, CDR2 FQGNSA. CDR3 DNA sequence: TGTGCCAGCAGCTCCCTCCGGGGGGGCCCCTACGAGCAGTACTTC. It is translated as CASSSLRGGPYEQYF.

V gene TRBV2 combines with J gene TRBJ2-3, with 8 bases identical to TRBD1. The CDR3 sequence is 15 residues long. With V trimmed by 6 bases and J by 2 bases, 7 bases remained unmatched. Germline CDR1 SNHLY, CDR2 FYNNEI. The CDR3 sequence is CASRKWTGITDTQYF. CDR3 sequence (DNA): TGTGCCAGCAGAAAATGGACAGGGATCACAGATACGCAGTATTTT.

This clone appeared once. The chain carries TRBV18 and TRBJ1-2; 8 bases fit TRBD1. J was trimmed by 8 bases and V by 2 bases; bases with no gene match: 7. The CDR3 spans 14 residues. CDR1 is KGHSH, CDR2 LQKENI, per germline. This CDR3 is CASSPSQGAGGYTF. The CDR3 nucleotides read TGTGCCAGCTCACCAAGCCAGGGGGCAGGAGGCTACACCTTC.

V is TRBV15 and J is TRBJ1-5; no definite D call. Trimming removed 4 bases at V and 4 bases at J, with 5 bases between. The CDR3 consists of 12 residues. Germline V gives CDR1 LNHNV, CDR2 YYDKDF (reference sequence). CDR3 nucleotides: TGTGCCACCAGCAACCGGAATCAGCCCCAGCATTTT. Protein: CATSNRNQPQHF.

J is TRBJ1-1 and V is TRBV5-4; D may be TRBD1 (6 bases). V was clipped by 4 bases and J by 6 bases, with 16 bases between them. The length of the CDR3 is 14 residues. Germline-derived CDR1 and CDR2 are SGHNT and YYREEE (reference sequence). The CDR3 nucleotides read TGTGCCAGCAGCCCCGCGGGGGGGCTATCTGAAGCTTTCTTT. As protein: CASSPAGGLSEAFF.

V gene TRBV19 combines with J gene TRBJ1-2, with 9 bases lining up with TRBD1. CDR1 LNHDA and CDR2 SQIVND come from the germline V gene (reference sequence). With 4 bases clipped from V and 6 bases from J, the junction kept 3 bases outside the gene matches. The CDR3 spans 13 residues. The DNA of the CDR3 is TGTGCCAGTAGTAGCCGGGACAGGGATGGCTACACCTTC. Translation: CASSSRDRDGYTF.

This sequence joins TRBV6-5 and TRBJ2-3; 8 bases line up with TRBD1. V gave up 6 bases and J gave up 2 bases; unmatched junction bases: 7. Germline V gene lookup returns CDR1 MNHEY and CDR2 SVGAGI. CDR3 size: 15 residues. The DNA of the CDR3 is TGTGCCAGCAGGGAATGGGACAGGACCACAGATACGCAGTATTTT. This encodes CASREWDRTTDTQYF.

The chain's CDR3 is CASSRTGYGYTF. The CDR3 DNA reads TGTGCCAGCAGTCGGACAGGGTACGGCTACACCTTC. The chain uses TRBV2 and TRBJ1-2, with 8 bases fitting TRBD1. V gave up 5 bases and J gave up 8 bases; unmatched junction bases: 4. The CDR3 loop spans 12 amino acids. Germline V gene sequence: CDR1 SNHLY, CDR2 FYNNEI.

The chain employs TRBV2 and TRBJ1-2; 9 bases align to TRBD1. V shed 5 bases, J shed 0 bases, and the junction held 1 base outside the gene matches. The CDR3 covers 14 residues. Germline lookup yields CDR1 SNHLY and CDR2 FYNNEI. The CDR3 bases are TGTGCCAGCAGTACAGGGGGCACTAACTATGGCTACACCTTC. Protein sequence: CASSTGGTNYGYTF.

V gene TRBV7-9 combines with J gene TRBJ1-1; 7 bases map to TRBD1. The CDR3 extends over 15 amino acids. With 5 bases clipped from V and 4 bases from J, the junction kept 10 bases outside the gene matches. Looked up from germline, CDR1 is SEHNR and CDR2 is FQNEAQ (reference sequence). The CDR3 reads CASSPRRGQVTEAFF. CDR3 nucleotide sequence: TGTGCCAGCAGCCCGAGGAGGGGGCAAGTCACTGAAGCTTTCTTT.